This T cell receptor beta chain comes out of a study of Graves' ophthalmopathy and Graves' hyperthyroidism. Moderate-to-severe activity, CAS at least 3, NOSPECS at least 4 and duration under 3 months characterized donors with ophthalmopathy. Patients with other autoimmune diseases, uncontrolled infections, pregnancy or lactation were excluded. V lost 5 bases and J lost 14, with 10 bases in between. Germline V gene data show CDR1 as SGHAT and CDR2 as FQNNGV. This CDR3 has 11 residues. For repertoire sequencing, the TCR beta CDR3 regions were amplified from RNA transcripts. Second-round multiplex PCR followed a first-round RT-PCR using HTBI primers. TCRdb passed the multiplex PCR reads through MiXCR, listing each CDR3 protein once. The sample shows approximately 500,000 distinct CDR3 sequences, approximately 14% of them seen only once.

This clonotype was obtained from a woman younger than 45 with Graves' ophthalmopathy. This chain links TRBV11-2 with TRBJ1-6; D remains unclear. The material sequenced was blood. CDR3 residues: CASSPGEALHF. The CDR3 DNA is TGTGCCAGCAGCCCCGGGGAGGCCCTCCACTTT.